This TCR beta chain was recovered during a study of T cell responses to AZD1222 COVID-19 vaccine. The repertoire was sequenced with immunoSEQ multiplex PCR; TCRdb's copy has only in-frame clones and lacks some. This sample has about 150,000 clones, with 85% to 95% found just once. This clone is a singleton in its sample. The V gene's germline CDR1 is SGHDT and CDR2 YYEEEE. Between the trimmed V and J ends, which lost 4 bases and 3 bases, there was a span of 7 bases. The CDR3 spans 12 residues. The chain uses TRBV5-6 and TRBJ1-2; D is uncertain. The source of this sequence is an adult who received the AZD1222 COVID-19 vaccine. The starting material was peripheral blood, obtained 28 days after the second AZD1222 dose. Here the CDR3 reads CASSASDYGYTF. The DNA for the CDR3 is TGTGCCAGCAGCGCCTCCGACTATGGCTACACCTTC.